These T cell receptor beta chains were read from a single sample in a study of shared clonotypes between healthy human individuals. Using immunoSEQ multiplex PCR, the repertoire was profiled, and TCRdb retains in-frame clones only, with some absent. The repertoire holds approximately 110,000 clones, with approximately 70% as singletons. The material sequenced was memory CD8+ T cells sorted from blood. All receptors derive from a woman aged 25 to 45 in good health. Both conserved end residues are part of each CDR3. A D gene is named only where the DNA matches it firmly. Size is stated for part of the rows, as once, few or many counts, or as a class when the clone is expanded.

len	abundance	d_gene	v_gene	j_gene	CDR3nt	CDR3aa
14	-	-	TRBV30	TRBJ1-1	TGTGCCTGGGGGCTCCCAGGTGGCTACACTGAAGCTTTCTTT	CAWGLPGGYTEAFF
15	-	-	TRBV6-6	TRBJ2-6	TGTGCCAGCGGGGACTTCAACTCTGGGGCCAACGTCCTGACTTTC	CASGDFNSGANVLTF
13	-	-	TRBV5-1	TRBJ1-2	TGCGCCAGCAGCACCATGGGGGACTATGGCTACACCTTC	CASSTMGDYGYTF
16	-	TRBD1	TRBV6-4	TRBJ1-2	TGTGCCAGCAGTGAATATGGGGACAGGGAGGTGCGGGGCTACACCTTC	CASSEYGDREVRGYTF
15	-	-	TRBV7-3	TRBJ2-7	TGTGCCAGCAGCTTTGTGGCGGGGTTGCCCTACGAGCAGTACTTC	CASSFVAGLPYEQYF
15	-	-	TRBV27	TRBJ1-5	TGTGCCAGCAGTTTAGACAGTTATAGCAATCAGCCCCAGCATTTT	CASSLDSYSNQPQHF
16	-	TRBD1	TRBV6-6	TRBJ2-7	TGTGCCAGCAGTGTTGCACCGGGACAGCCTTCCTACGAGCAGTACTTC	CASSVAPGQPSYEQYF
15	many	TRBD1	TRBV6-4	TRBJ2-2	TGTGCCAGCAGTGAAGGGACAGAAGACACCGGGGAGCTGTTTTTT	CASSEGTEDTGELFF
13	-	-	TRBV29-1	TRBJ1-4	TGCAGCGTTGATGGCCCCAGCGGTGAAAAACTGTTTTTT	CSVDGPSGEKLFF
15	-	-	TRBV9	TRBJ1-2	TGTGCCAGCAGCGGCGACTCTCAGGGTGCCTATGGCTACACCTTC	CASSGDSQGAYGYTF
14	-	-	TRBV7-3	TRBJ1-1	TGTGCCAGCAGCTTAGAAGGACAGCTTACTGAAGCTTTCTTT	CASSLEGQLTEAFF
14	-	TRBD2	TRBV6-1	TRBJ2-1	TGTGCCAGCAGTGAAGCTTACTCAGCGGGAGGGATGTTCTTC	CASSEAYSAGGMFF
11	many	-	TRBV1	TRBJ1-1	TGCACCATGCCGGGACGGATAGAAGCTTTCTTT	CTMPGRIEAFF
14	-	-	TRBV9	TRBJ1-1	TGTGCCAGCAGCGTAGCAGGGACGGCCTCGGAAGCTTTCTTT	CASSVAGTASEAFF
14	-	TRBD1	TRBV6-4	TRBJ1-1	TGTGCCAGCAGCGTGGGGACAGGGGAAACTGAAGCTTTCTTT	CASSVGTGETEAFF
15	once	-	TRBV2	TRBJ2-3	TGTGCCAGCAGTCCGCCGGATTACGGCACAGATACGCAGTATTTT	CASSPPDYGTDTQYF
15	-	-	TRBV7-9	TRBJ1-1	TGTGCCAGCAGCCCGGGTCCGCTGATGAACACTGAAGCTTTCTTT	CASSPGPLMNTEAFF
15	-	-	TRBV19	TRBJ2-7	TGTGCCAGTAGTATGGGCGGGATCGGCTCCTACGAGCAGTACTTC	CASSMGGIGSYEQYF
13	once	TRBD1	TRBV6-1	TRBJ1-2	TGTGCCAGCGAAGACAGGGTCTACTATGGCTACACCTTC	CASEDRVYYGYTF
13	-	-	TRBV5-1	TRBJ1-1	TGCGCCAGCAGCTTGTCGGGGGCGGGGAAAGCTTTCTTT	CASSLSGAGKAFF
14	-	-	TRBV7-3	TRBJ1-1	TGTGCCAGCAGCCCATCGGGCAGGGGACTGGAAGCTTTCTTT	CASSPSGRGLEAFF
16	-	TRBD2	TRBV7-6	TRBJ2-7	TGTGCCAGCAGCCTGGTGGCTAGCGGGCAGGCCTACGAGCAGTACTTC	CASSLVASGQAYEQYF
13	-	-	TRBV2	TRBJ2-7	TGTGCCAGCAGCCTCCATTTGGCCTACGAGCAGTACTTC	CASSLHLAYEQYF
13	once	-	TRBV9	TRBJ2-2	TGTGCCAGCACCCTGGGGGGCACCGGGGAGCTGTTTTTT	CASTLGGTGELFF
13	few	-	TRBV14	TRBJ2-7	TGTGCCAGCAGCCAAGTTTCGGGTTGGGAGCAGTACTTC	CASSQVSGWEQYF
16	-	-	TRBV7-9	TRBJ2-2	TGTGCCAGCAGCCCGACCCCAACATGGAACACCGGGGAGCTGTTTTTT	CASSPTPTWNTGELFF
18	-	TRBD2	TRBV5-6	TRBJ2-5	TGTGCCAGCAGCCCAGGCCCAACGGGACTAGCGGGAGGAGAGACCCAGTACTTC	CASSPGPTGLAGGETQYF
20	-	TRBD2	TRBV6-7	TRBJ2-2	TGTGCCAGCAGTTACTATATAGGGACTAGGGGTGTCTCGGACACCGGGGAGCTGTTTTTT	CASSYYIGTRGVSDTGELFF
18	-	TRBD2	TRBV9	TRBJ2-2	TGTGCCAGCAGCCTACGACTAGCGGGAGACCTAAACACCGGGGAGCTGTTTTTT	CASSLRLAGDLNTGELFF
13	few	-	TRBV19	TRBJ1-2	TGTGCCAGTAGTATAGGCACAGAGTATGGCTACACCTTC	CASSIGTEYGYTF
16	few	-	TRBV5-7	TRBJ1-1	TGTGCCAGCTCCCATCCGGGGCCCTGCTCGCGGACTGAAGCTTTCTTT	CASSHPGPCSRTEAFF
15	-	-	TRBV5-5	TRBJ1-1	TGTGCCAGCAGCTGGGGATTTAGGCCGAACACTGAAGCTTTCTTT	CASSWGFRPNTEAFF
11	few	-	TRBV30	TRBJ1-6	TGTGCCTGGAAGGAAGGCTCACCCCTCCACTTT	CAWKEGSPLHF
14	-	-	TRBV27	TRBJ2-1	TGTGCCAGCAGTTTAATCCCTTCATTCAATGAGCAGTTCTTC	CASSLIPSFNEQFF
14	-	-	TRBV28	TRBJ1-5	TGTGCCAGCAGTTTAAGAGCCGAAGGTCAGCCCCAGCATTTT	CASSLRAEGQPQHF
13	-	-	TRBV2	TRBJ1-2	TGCCGGCTTTGGGGCCGGGGAAAGTATGGCTACACCTTC	CRLWGRGKYGYTF
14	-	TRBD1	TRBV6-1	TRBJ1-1	TGTGCCAGCAGTTCGGACAGGGTGGGAATTGAAGCTTTCTTT	CASSSDRVGIEAFF
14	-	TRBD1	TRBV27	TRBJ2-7	TGTGCCAGCAGTTTATCTTTCAGGGGGTACGAGCAGTACTTC	CASSLSFRGYEQYF
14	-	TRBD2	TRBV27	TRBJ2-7	TGTGCCAGCAGTTTAGGCGCTAGCGGTTACGAGCAGTACTTC	CASSLGASGYEQYF
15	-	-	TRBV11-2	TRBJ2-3	TGTGCCAGCAGCTTAGTGGGGACTAGCACAGATACGCAGTATTTT	CASSLVGTSTDTQYF
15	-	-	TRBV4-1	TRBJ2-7	TGCGCCAGCAGCCAAGTATCAAGCGACGCCTACGAGCAGTACTTC	CASSQVSSDAYEQYF
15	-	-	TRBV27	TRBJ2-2	TGTGCCAGCACCCTAACCGGGCCCAAATCCGGGGAGCTGTTTTTT	CASTLTGPKSGELFF
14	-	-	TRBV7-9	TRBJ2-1	TGTGCCAGCAGCCCCAATCTAGCTCCCGATGAGCAGTTCTTC	CASSPNLAPDEQFF
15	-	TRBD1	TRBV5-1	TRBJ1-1	TGCGCCAGCAGCTTAGGGGACAGGGATAACACTGAAGCTTTCTTT	CASSLGDRDNTEAFF
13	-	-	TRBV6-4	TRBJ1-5	TGTGCCAGCAGTGAAGCAGGAGGTCAGCCCCAGCATTTT	CASSEAGGQPQHF
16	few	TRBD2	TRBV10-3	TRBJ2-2	TGTGCCATCCCCCGGACTAGCGGGGCGAACACCGGGGAGCTGTTTTTT	CAIPRTSGANTGELFF
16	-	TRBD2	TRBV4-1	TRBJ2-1	TGCGCCAGCAGCCAAACCTGGACGGGAGGTTACAATGAGCAGTTCTTC	CASSQTWTGGYNEQFF
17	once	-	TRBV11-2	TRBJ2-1	TGTGCCAGCAGCCCAGGTGGGGGAGGAGGGGAGTGGAATGAGCAGTTCTTC	CASSPGGGGGEWNEQFF
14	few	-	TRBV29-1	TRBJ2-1	TGCAGCGTTGAAGCCGGGACTGTCTACAATGAGCAGTTCTTC	CSVEAGTVYNEQFF
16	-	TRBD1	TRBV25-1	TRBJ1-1	TGTGCCAGCAGTGCCCACCGGACAGGGATAACAACTGAAGCTTTCTTT	CASSAHRTGITTEAFF
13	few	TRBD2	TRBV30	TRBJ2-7	TGTGCCTGGAGCGTTAGCGGGAGCTACGAGCAGTACTTC	CAWSVSGSYEQYF
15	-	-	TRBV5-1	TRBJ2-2	TGCGCCAGCAGCCCTAACGGAGGGGTAACCGGGGAGCTGTTTTTT	CASSPNGGVTGELFF
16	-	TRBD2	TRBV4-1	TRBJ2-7	TGCGCCAGCAGCCAAGGGGCTAGCGGGATCTTCTACGAGCAGTACTTC	CASSQGASGIFYEQYF
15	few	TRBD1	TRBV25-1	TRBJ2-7	TGTGCCAGCTCCGACCGGGACAGAAGCTCCTACGAGCAGTACTTC	CASSDRDRSSYEQYF
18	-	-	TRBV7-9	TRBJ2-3	TGTGCCAGCAGCTTAGTCGACTCCGGATACGGGAGCACAGATACGCAGTATTTT	CASSLVDSGYGSTDTQYF
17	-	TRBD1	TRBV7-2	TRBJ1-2	TGTGCCAGCAGCGGTAGATCAATAGGACAGGGGGCGAATGGCTACACCTTC	CASSGRSIGQGANGYTF
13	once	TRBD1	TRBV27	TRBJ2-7	TGTGCCAGCACCCCCGGGACAGGCTACGAGCAGTACTTC	CASTPGTGYEQYF
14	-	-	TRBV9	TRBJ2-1	TGTGCCAGCAGCGTAGCGGGAGTCCACAATGAGCAGTTCTTC	CASSVAGVHNEQFF
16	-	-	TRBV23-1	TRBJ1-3	TGCGCCAGCAGTCAATCCATCTGGGAGGACGGAAACACCATATATTTT	CASSQSIWEDGNTIYF